The sequence of this T cell receptor beta chain was determined in a study of blood T cell repertoires in COVID-19. On the study more broadly: PBMCs, B-cell-depleted T cells, or T cells were the source of the cDNA or gDNA that made up the material.

The repertoire was sequenced with immunoSEQ multiplex PCR; TCRdb's copy has only in-frame clones and lacks some. The data show about 140,000 clones, with about 79% seen just once and 3.5% to 5% held by the top ten. Sequencing input: peripheral blood. This clonotype was obtained from an elderly woman with active or convalescent COVID-19.

The CDR3 spells CASSSQVTNTEAFF. CDR3 nucleotides: TGTGCCAGCAGCTCCCAGGTTACGAACACTGAAGCTTTCTTT. The chain has TRBV7-2 and TRBJ1-1; the D is unclear. The CDR3 totals 14 residues. V lost 4 bases, J lost 1 base, and 10 bases lay in between. Germline CDR1 reads SGHTA; CDR2 reads FQGNSA.